The rows below give T cell receptor beta chains drawn from one sample of a study of cytomegalovirus exposure and HLA in healthy donors. Only in-frame clones appear in the TCRdb table, and some are missing; sequencing was by immunoSEQ multiplex PCR. Seen here are roughly 100,000 clones, 83% observed once, and the top ten hold over 5%. Sequenced sample: PBMCs. Receptors originate from a man in his late teens or twenties in good health and CMV-seronegative. Both conserved end residues are part of each CDR3. The D gene is left open where the match is weak. Rows may omit the clone size; those that give it use once, few, many or a size class.

clone_size j_call d_call v_call cdr3_aa cdr3_nt
once TRBJ1-5 TRBD1 TRBV28 CASSTLTGGNQPQHF TGTGCCAGCAGCACTCTAACAGGGGGCAATCAGCCCCAGCATTTT
few TRBJ1-2 TRBD1 TRBV5-6 CASSAPGQQHYGYTF TGTGCCAGCAGCGCACCGGGACAGCAACACTATGGCTACACCTTC
few TRBJ2-7 . TRBV7-2 CASSPAPGYEQYF TGTGCCAGCAGCCCAGCCCCGGGCTACGAGCAGTACTTC
. TRBJ1-1 . TRBV5-1 CASSSGQLNTEAFF TGCGCCAGCAGTTCTGGACAGCTAAACACTGAAGCTTTCTTT
once TRBJ2-7 TRBD2 TRBV6-1 CASRNGGGHEQYF TGTGCCAGCAGAAACGGGGGGGGCCACGAGCAGTACTTC
. TRBJ2-1 . TRBV27 CASSSYSYNEQFF TGTGCCAGCAGTTCCTACTCCTACAATGAGCAGTTCTTC
few TRBJ1-5 . TRBV20-1 CSARGAGAQHF TGCAGTGCTAGGGGGGCCGGGGCCCAGCATTTT
. TRBJ2-3 . TRBV10-3 CAISDGGDTQYF TGTGCCATCAGTGACGGTGGAGATACGCAGTATTTT
. TRBJ2-7 . TRBV10-1 CASSESTGPTYEQYF TGCGCCAGCAGTGAGTCGACAGGACCGACCTACGAGCAGTACTTC
. TRBJ1-4 . TRBV4-2 CASSWEGTGGEKLFF TGTGCCAGCAGCTGGGAGGGTACAGGAGGAGAAAAACTGTTTTTT
. TRBJ1-2 TRBD1 TRBV7-9 CASSSYRDSHYGYTF TGTGCCAGCAGCTCCTACCGGGACAGCCACTATGGCTACACCTTC
. TRBJ2-5 TRBD1 TRBV19 CASSGQGASEETQYF TGTGCCAGTAGCGGACAGGGGGCGAGCGAAGAGACCCAGTACTTC
. TRBJ1-4 TRBD1 TRBV19 CATYRDRGEKLFF TGTGCCACGTACCGGGACAGGGGAGAAAAACTGTTTTTT
. TRBJ2-3 TRBD1 TRBV4-3 CASSPETGGAPDTQYF TGCGCCAGCAGCCCCGAGACAGGGGGCGCCCCAGATACGCAGTATTTT